This T cell receptor beta chain is from a study of blood T cell repertoires in COVID-19 (TCRdb year 2020). For context, the study as a whole: Collaborator samples came from the United States, Italy and Spain and covered acute and convalescent phases of COVID-19. The material from the prospective study consisted of cDNA or gDNA derived from T cells, B-cell-depleted T cells, or PBMCs. Deeply sampled blood TCRbeta repertoires from subjects exposed to, actively infected with, or recovered from COVID-19 were included in the dataset. A freely available public database, intended as a resource for researchers studying the immune response to SARS-CoV-2, is where the repertoires were released. The samples were drawn from the first 160 participants of the ongoing ImmuneRACE study and from 1,200 or so subjects provided by 6 global collaborators. A de-identified subject ID, COVID-19 status, age in years and sex were almost always included in the sample metadata. HLA class I and class II types, where available, came from metadata supplied by the sample provider rather than from assay-based typing. Study-wide findings and limitations: Clinical and demographic metadata were provided uncurated, with the amount varying by source and participant.

One collaborating source in Seattle enrolled patients while the patients were actively infected and followed the patients over time throughout the course of disease. The collaborating institutions used their own protocols to collect whole blood in K2EDTA tubes. For TCRbeta analysis, collaborators shipped samples as frozen whole blood, isolated PBMCs, or DNA extracted from either of those sample types. V and J are trimmed by 2 bases and 1 base, and the gene matches miss 9 bases of the junction. Looking up the germline V gene (reference sequence) yields CDR1 GTSNPN and CDR2 SVGIG. Including cysteine and phenylalanine, the CDR3 has 17 amino acids. CDR3 DNA only is kept here, 51 bases in frame from base 1. TCRbeta CDR3 regions were amplified from genomic DNA by means of the immunoSEQ Assay, a bias-controlled multiplex PCR. In the source study's methods: Nucleated cell counts per sample were estimated from amplification of reference gene primers within the assay. To quantify the absolute abundance of each unique TCRbeta CDR3 rearrangement, sequence reads were collapsed and filtered. For each sample, productive Simpson clonality was calculated as the square root of Simpson's diversity index across productive rearrangements. In TCRdb, the immuneACCESS table is reduced to in-frame sequences with V and J assigned. These tables do not hold every clone; where another copy was compared, an unresolved V gene accounts for under half, and the others remain unexplained. That table furnishes V, J and clone size, whereas the DNA furnished D and trimming. Across this sample there are 250,000 to 350,000 clones, with about four fifths seen only once. The ten largest make up 1.4% to 1.5% of the sample.

Details on this clone: Which antigen it targets is not known. No clone much larger than this one lies a single base away; base qualities are absent.

The sample comprised peripheral blood. The TCR sequence derives from a human donor with COVID-19, enrolled during active disease. The donor label of this sample is uncertain. The chain employs TRBV30 and TRBJ1-4; 8 bases in between match TRBD1. The CDR3 in this case is CAWSPRTGWQTNEKLFF. The nucleotides read TGTGCCTGGAGTCCTCGGACAGGGTGGCAAACTAATGAAAAACTGTTTTTT. The CDR3 plus the reference TRBV30 and TRBJ1-4 genes for the other parts give the full variable domain: SQTIHQWPATLVQPVGSPLSLECTVEGTSNPNLYWYRQAAGRGLQLLFYSVGIGQISSEVPQNLSASRPQDRQFILSSKKLLLSDSGFYLCAWSPRTGWQTNEKLFFGSGTQLSVL.